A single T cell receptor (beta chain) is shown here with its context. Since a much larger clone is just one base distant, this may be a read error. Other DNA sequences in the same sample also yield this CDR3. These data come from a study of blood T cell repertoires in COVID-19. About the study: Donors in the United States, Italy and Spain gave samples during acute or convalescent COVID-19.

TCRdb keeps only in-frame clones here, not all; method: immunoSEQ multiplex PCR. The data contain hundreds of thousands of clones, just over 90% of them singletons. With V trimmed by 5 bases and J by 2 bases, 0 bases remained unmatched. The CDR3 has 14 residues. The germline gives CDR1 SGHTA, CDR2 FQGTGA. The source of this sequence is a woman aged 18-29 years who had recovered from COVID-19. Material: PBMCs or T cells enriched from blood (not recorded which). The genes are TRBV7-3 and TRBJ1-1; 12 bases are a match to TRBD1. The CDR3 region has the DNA TGTGCCAGCAGCGGGACAGGGGGCAACACTGAAGCTTTCTTT. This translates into CASSGTGGNTEAFF. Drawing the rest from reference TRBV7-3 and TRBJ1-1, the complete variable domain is GAGVSQTPSNKVTEKGKYVELRCDPISGHTALYWYRQSLGQGPEFLIYFQGTGAADDSGLPNDRFFAVRPEGSVSTLKIQRTERGDSAVYLCASSGTGGNTEAFFGQGTRLTVV.